This is a list of T cell receptor beta chains from one sample in a study of CD8 T cells in ankylosing spondylitis. In TCRdb, the 5' RACE reads were re-called with MiXCR into one record per CDR3 protein. This table has about 540,000 distinct CDR3 sequences, roughly an eighth appearing once. Sequencing used blood, either unsorted or a sorted T cell fraction (not recorded which). Receptors were obtained from a male donor with ankylosing spondylitis. The CDR3 runs from the conserved cysteine through the conserved F or W. The D gene is left open where the match is weak. The size entry is marked missing in some rows and otherwise reads once, few, many or a size class.

abundance,v_gene,j_gene,d_gene,CDR3nt,CDR3aa
NA,TRBV20-1,TRBJ2-1,TRBD1,TGCAGTGCTTCGACAGGGCCCAATGAGCAGTTCTTC,CSASTGPNEQFF
NA,TRBV29-1,TRBJ2-1,TRBD1,TGCAGCGTTGAAGTTCCGGGACAGGGGATGAACAATGAGCAGTTCTTC,CSVEVPGQGMNNEQFF
few,TRBV2,TRBJ2-7,TRBD2,TGTGCCAGCAGTATTAGCGGGGACTCCTACGAGCAGTACTTC,CASSISGDSYEQYF
few,TRBV29-1,TRBJ1-2,TRBD1,TGCAGCGTTGAAGGGACAGGGGATAACTATGGCTACACCTTC,CSVEGTGDNYGYTF
NA,TRBV29-1,TRBJ1-5,NA,TGCAGCGTTGAAGATGCAGATCAGCCCCAGCATTTT,CSVEDADQPQHF
few,TRBV3-1,TRBJ2-7,NA,TGTGCCAGCAGCCCAGCGATAAGCTACGAGCAGTACTTC,CASSPAISYEQYF
many,TRBV5-1,TRBJ2-4,NA,TGCGCCAGCAGCTTGAATCATCCAGCCAAAAACATTCAGTACTTC,CASSLNHPAKNIQYF
NA,TRBV7-2,TRBJ2-2,NA,TGTGCCAGCAGCTCGCCCCCGGGGCCCCGGCGGACCGGGGAGCTGTTTTTT,CASSSPPGPRRTGELFF
NA,TRBV7-9,TRBJ2-3,TRBD1,TGTGCCAGCAGCAGGACAGGAATTAGCACAGATACGCAGTATTTT,CASSRTGISTDTQYF
many,TRBV4-1,TRBJ2-3,NA,TGCGCCAGCAGACCGCACGGATCGCAGGATACGCAGTATTTT,CASRPHGSQDTQYF
few,TRBV5-1,TRBJ2-7,NA,TGCGCCAGCAGCCTGGACGGGACACGGGTTAGCGACGAGCAGTACTTC,CASSLDGTRVSDEQYF
few,TRBV6-6,TRBJ2-7,NA,TGTGCCAGCAGTTACTTCGACGAGCAGTACTTC,CASSYFDEQYF
many,TRBV5-5,TRBJ1-2,NA,TGTGCCAGCAGCGAATCAAGAAACTATGGCTACACCTTC,CASSESRNYGYTF
NA,TRBV21-1,TRBJ2-2,NA,TGTGCCAGCAGCGCCCGGGACCGAGGAGAGGAGCTGTTTTTT,CASSARDRGEELFF
NA,TRBV11-2,TRBJ1-2,TRBD1,TGTGCCAGCAGCTTAAGTCGGGACAGTTCGAACTATGGCTACACCTTC,CASSLSRDSSNYGYTF
few,TRBV28,TRBJ2-3,NA,TGTGCCAGCAGTACCTGGGACCCCGCGGGCACAGATACGCAGTATTTT,CASSTWDPAGTDTQYF
many,TRBV3-1,TRBJ2-1,TRBD2,TGTGCCAGCGGACTAGCGGCCTACAATGAGCAGTTCTTC,CASGLAAYNEQFF